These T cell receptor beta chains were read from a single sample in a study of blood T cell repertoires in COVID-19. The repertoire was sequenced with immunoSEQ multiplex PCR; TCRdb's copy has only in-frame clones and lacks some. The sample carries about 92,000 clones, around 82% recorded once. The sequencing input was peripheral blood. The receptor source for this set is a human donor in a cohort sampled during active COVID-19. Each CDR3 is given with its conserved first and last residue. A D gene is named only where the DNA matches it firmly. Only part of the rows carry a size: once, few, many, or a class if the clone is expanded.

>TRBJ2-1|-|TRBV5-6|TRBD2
TGTGCCAGCAGCGTGCCGCGAGGGACTAGCGGGAGGTTCTACAATGAGCAGTTCTTC
CASSVPRGTSGRFYNEQFF
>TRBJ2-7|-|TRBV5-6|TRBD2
TGTGCCAGCAGCTCTGGGGGGGGACGCCACGAGCAGTACTTC
CASSSGGGRHEQYF
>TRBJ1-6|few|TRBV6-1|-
TGTGCCAGCAGTGAAGCCTCAGGGTATAATTCACCCCTCCACTTT
CASSEASGYNSPLHF
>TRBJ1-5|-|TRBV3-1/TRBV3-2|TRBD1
TGTGCCAGCAGCCTAGGGACAGGCGGGAATCAGCCCCAGCATTTT
CASSLGTGGNQPQHF
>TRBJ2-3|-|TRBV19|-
TGTGCCAGTAGTATTCAGAGCACAGATACGCAGTATTTT
CASSIQSTDTQYF
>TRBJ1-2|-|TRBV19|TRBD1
TGTGCCAGTAGTATAAGCCAGGGGGCCTATGGCTACACCTTC
CASSISQGAYGYTF
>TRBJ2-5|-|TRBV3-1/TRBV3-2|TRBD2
TGTGCCAGCACCCGGGCGGGAGCAGAGACCCAGTACTTC
CASTRAGAETQYF
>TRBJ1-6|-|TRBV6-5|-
TGTGCCAGCCGGGAGAAGGCGTATTCACCCCTCCACTTT
CASREKAYSPLHF
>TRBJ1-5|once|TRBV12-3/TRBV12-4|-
TGTGCCAGCAGTTTACACAGGGCCGGTTTGGTGGATTTT
CASSLHRAGLVDF
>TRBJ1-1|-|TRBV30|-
TGTGCCTGGGACGGAGAGGGCACTGAAGCTTTCTTT
CAWDGEGTEAFF
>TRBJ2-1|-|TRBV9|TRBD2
TGTGCCAGCAGCCCGAGCGGGGGGGCGGGTGAGCAGTTCTTC
CASSPSGGAGEQFF
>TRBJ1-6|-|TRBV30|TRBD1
TGTGCCTGGAGTGTACTTGGACAGGCCACCTCCTATAATTCACCCCTCCACTTT
CAWSVLGQATSYNSPLHF
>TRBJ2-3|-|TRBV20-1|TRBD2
TGCAGTGCTAGTCCCAGCGGGGGTATAGATACGCAGTATTTT
CSASPSGGIDTQYF
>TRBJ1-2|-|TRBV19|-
TGTGCCAGTAGTATAAGTTCAGGGTGGATGGACTACACCTTC
CASSISSGWMDYTF
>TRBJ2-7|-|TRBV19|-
TGTGCCAGTAGTATACAGGGATACGAGCAGTACTTC
CASSIQGYEQYF
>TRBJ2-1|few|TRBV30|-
TGTGCCTGGAGCCTGACAGGTTTCGGTTATGAGCAGTTCTTC
CAWSLTGFGYEQFF
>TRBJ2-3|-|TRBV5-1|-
TGCGCCAGCAGCTTGGAAGGGCGGGATGTAGATACGCAGTATTTT
CASSLEGRDVDTQYF
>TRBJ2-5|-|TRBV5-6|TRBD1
TGTGCCAGCAGCTCCCCAGCCACCGGGACAGGGCATCTCCAGTACTTC
CASSSPATGTGHLQYF
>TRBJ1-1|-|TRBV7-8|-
TGTGCCAGCAGCTCCGGACTGACGAACACTGAAGCTTTCTTT
CASSSGLTNTEAFF
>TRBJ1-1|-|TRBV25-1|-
TGTGCCAGCAGTGTAACGGGTGGAAAGACTGAAGCTTTCTTT
CASSVTGGKTEAFF
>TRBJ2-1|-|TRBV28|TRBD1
TGTGCCAGCAGGAAAAGACAGGGTACCTACAATGAGCAGTTCTTC
CASRKRQGTYNEQFF
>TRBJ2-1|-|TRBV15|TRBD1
TGTGCCACCAGCAGACAGACAGGGTCCTACAATGAGCAGTTCTTC
CATSRQTGSYNEQFF
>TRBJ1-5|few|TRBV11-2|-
TGTGCCAGCAGCCCCCTAGGAGATAGCAATCAGCCCCAGCATTTT
CASSPLGDSNQPQHF
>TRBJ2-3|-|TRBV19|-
TGTGCCAGTCAGGACAGTTACACAGATACGCAGTATTTT
CASQDSYTDTQYF
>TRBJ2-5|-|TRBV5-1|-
TGCGCCAGCAGCTTGGGGACAAGGCAAGAGACCCAGTACTTC
CASSLGTRQETQYF
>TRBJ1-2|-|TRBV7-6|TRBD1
TGTGCCAGCAGCCCGGGACAGGAAAGTGGCTACACCTTC
CASSPGQESGYTF
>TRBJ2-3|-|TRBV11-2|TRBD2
TGTGCCAGCAGCAGATCAAAGCGGGAGATCACAGATACGCAGTATTTT
CASSRSKREITDTQYF
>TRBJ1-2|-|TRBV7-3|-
TGTGCCAGCAGCTTGCCGGGTCGCGGTCATGGCTACACCTTC
CASSLPGRGHGYTF
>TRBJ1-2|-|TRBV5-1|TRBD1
TGCGCCAGCAGTAGGGAACAGGGGGCAGACTATGGCTACACCTTC
CASSREQGADYGYTF
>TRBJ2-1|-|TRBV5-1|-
TGCGCCAGCAGCTTGGCCTCTACAGTCAATGAGCAGTTCTTC
CASSLASTVNEQFF
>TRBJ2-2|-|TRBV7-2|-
TGTGCCAGCAGCTTAGCGCGCCTTAACACCGGGGAGCTGTTTTTT
CASSLARLNTGELFF
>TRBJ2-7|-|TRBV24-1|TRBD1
TGTGCCACCAGTGGTGATGGACAGGGGGCCTACGAGCAGTACTTC
CATSGDGQGAYEQYF
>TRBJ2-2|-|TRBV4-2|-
TGTGCCAGCAGCCAAGTGGGCGAGGGGGAGCTGTTTTTT
CASSQVGEGELFF